The sequence of this T cell receptor beta chain was determined in a study of regulatory T cells in long-lasting Graves disease. TCR beta libraries were built with iRepertoire HTBI primers and Arm-PCR of CDR3 regions. In TCRdb, the multiplex PCR reads were re-called with MiXCR into one record per CDR3 protein. The repertoire holds about 560,000 distinct CDR3 sequences, 15% to 20% seen once, with around 12% in the top ten. Findings of the study overall: Persistent disease was associated with favored TRBV28 usage and with favored use of TRBJ1-2 and TRBJ2-5.

This CDR3 region has 15 residues. CDR1 MNHEY and CDR2 SMNVEV come from the germline V gene (reference sequence). Trimming cost V 2 bases and J 4 bases, with 11 bases left between them. Time point specified: newly diagnosed GD, antithyroid drugs for less than 3 months. Extracted PBMC RNA gave rise to the TCR library. As to this clonotype: The antigen is not known.

The same sample was also used in a study of T cells in Graves' hyperthyroidism and ophthalmopathy. Turning to that study: Subjects aged 18 to 65 presented with newly diagnosed hyperthyroidism of less than 2 months' duration. HTBI primers were employed in a first-round RT-PCR of the TCR CDR3.

Specimen: peripheral blood mononuclear cells (PBMCs), collected at new diagnosis, from a patient treated with antithyroid drugs. The chain has TRBV27 and TRBJ2-2; no clear D gene. The receptor's source is a man aged 18 to 29 with Graves disease. In DNA form, the CDR3 reads TGTGCCAGCAGTTTAGGCACCCGTATCACCGGGGAGCTGTTTTTT. The encoded protein is CASSLGTRITGELFF.